The 30 T cell receptor beta chains given below trace back to one sample, sequenced in a study of blood T cell repertoires in COVID-19. Clones were sequenced by immunoSEQ multiplex PCR, and TCRdb holds only the in-frame ones, with some missing. Of about 100,000 clones listed, about four fifths were seen once; the top ten hold 3.5% to 5%. Material: peripheral blood. Receptors were obtained from a human donor in a cohort sampled during active COVID-19.

V usage is TRBV2 and J usage is TRBJ1-6; D is unresolved. The CDR3 has 14 amino acids. V was cut by 6 bases and J by 8 bases, with 14 bases left in between. Germline assignment: CDR1 SNHLY and CDR2 FYNNEI. The CDR3 nucleotides are TGTGCCAGCAGCGCGACTACCTGGGATTCACCCCTCCACTTT. Its translation: CASSATTWDSPLHF.

This clone has a single count. The chain joins TRBV11-3 to TRBJ2-5, with D possibly TRBD1 on 5 matching bases. Germline values: CDR1 SGHNT, CDR2 YENEEA. CDR3 length: 13 amino acids. The V gene lost 3 bases and the J gene lost 5 bases, with 10 bases spanning the gap. This chain's CDR3 is CASSFGHRETQYF. CDR3 in DNA: TGTGCCAGCAGCTTTGGACACCGGGAGACCCAGTACTTC.

About this clone itself: This sample includes further DNA sequences coding for the same CDR3. The J gene is TRBJ2-3, the V gene TRBV10-3; D not resolved. The CDR3 is 11 residues long. Trimming left V 6 bases short and J 6 bases short, with 7 bases between. Germline values: CDR1 ENHRY, CDR2 SYGVKD. DNA for the CDR3: TGTGCCATCAGGAACGCGGATACGCAGTATTTT. Residues: CAIRNADTQYF.

This clone has a single count. This chain uses TRBV2 with TRBJ2-7, with D maybe TRBD1 (5 bases). The CDR3 is 12 residues long. Trimming left V 4 bases short and J 5 bases short, with 9 bases between. CDR1 is SNHLY and CDR2 is FYNNEI in the germline V gene. The CDR3 sequence is CASSGGRDEQYF. CDR3 nucleotides: TGTGCCAGCAGTGGGGGCAGGGACGAGCAGTACTTC.

The chain joins TRBV11-2 to TRBJ2-7; TRBD1 aligns across 7 bases. Germline CDR1 reads SGHAT; CDR2 reads FQNNGV. J was trimmed by 2 bases and V by 7 bases; bases with no gene match: 8. CDR3 size: 14 residues. CDR3 protein: CASTPGRGPYEQYF. The CDR3 DNA is TGTGCCAGCACCCCGGGTAGGGGGCCCTACGAGCAGTACTTC.

The chain is built from TRBV11-3 and TRBJ2-5, with D perhaps TRBD2 (5 bases). Germline CDR1 SGHNT, CDR2 YENEEA. The CDR3 sequence is 15 residues long. Trimming left V 5 bases short and J 3 bases short, with 16 bases between. The CDR3 here is CASSQLVGGEETQYF. The CDR3 nucleotides read TGTGCCAGCAGCCAACTAGTCGGCGGAGAAGAGACCCAGTACTTC. The variable domain in full, with the rest retrieved from reference TRBV11-3 and TRBJ2-5, is EAGVVQSPRYKIIEKKQPVAFWCNPISGHNTLYWYLQNLGQGPELLIRYENEEAVDDSQLPKDRFSAERLKGVDSTLKIQPAELGDSAVYLCASSQLVGGEETQYFGPGTRLLVL.

As DNA, the CDR3 is TGTGCCAGCAGCTTGGCGGGACAGAGAAACACCATATATTTT. This encodes CASSLAGQRNTIYF. This chain uses TRBV5-4 with TRBJ1-3, with 7 bases fitting TRBD1. The V gene end was trimmed by 0 bases and the J gene end by 5 bases; junction bases not matched to a gene: 2. There are 14 residues in the CDR3. Germline V gene sequence: CDR1 SGHNT, CDR2 YYREEE (reference sequence).

The chain links TRBV4-3 to TRBJ1-4, with 8 bases fitting TRBD1. The CDR3 loop spans 19 amino acids. Germline CDR1 reads LGHNA; CDR2 reads YSLEER. V lost 0 bases and J lost 7; bases outside the gene matches: 16. CDR3 residues: CASSQDDRYRWTGTEKLFF. The CDR3 DNA is TGCGCCAGCAGCCAAGACGATAGGTACCGCTGGACAGGGACTGAAAAACTGTTTTTT.

This clone was recorded many times. The chain carries TRBV5-8 and TRBJ2-1, with D possibly TRBD1 on 5 matching bases. Trimming took 1 base from V and 10 from J, leaving 6 bases between them. The CDR3 contains 11 residues. CDR1 is SGHTS, CDR2 YDEGEE, per germline. DNA for the CDR3: TGTGCCAGCAGCTTGTACAGGGAGCAGTTCTTC. It codes for CASSLYREQFF.

The sample holds one count of this clone. V and J are TRBV6-2 or TRBV6-3 and TRBJ1-2, with a possible D match to TRBD1 (5 bases). This CDR3 is built from 14 residues. Per germline, CDR1 MNHEY and CDR2 SVGEGT. Trimming took 0 bases from V and 4 from J, leaving 9 bases between them. The CDR3 here is CASSYSTQGYGYTF. As DNA, the CDR3 is TGTGCCAGCAGTTACTCGACTCAGGGCTATGGCTACACCTTC.

This rearrangement joins TRBV2 to TRBJ1-2; D not certain. The CDR3 has 13 residues. Looked up from germline, CDR1 is SNHLY and CDR2 is FYNNEI. V was trimmed by 3 bases and J by 2 bases, leaving 7 bases between them. The CDR3, as DNA: TGTGCCAGCAGTGACGAGGGAAACTATGGCTACACCTTC. Translated: CASSDEGNYGYTF. Full variable domain (rest looked up from reference TRBV2 and TRBJ1-2): EPEVTQTPSHQVTQMGQEVILRCVPISNHLYFYWYRQILGQKVEFLVSFYNNEISEKSEIFDDQFSVERPDGSNFTLKIRSTKLEDSAMYFCASSDEGNYGYTFGSGTRLTVV.

The chain recombines TRBV5-1 with TRBJ2-7; D is possibly TRBD2 (5 bases). Trimming stripped 7 bases from V and 3 bases from J, with 20 bases between. CDR1 and CDR2 from the germline V gene are SGHRS and YFSETQ. This CDR3 contains 15 residues. For the CDR3, the DNA is TGCGCCAGCGGCAAAACCGCCGGGGTCTACTACGAGCAGTACTTC. Residues: CASGKTAGVYYEQYF.

This chain connects TRBV7-2 to TRBJ2-2, with TRBD2 matching over 7 bases. Per the germline V gene, CDR1 is SGHTA and CDR2 is FQGNSA. The CDR3 has 16 amino acids. V dropped 5 bases and J dropped 11; count of bases not matched to a gene: 17. CDR3 residues: CASSLLGRAGGGELFF. CDR3 DNA sequence: TGTGCCAGCAGCCTCCTAGGGAGGGCTGGCGGAGGAGAGCTGTTTTTT.

This rearrangement joins TRBV7-2 to TRBJ2-3, with D possibly being TRBD1 (5 bases). From germline, CDR1 is SGHTA and CDR2 FQGNSA. The CDR3 loop spans 17 amino acids. V lost 5 bases and J 6 bases, leaving 24 bases between the germline ends. The CDR3 reads CASSPDTGRAARDTQYF. The CDR3 DNA reads as TGTGCCAGCAGCCCCGATACCGGCAGGGCCGCGCGGGATACGCAGTATTTT.

The V call is TRBV2, the J call TRBJ2-7; 7 bases map to TRBD1. V lost 4 bases to trimming and J lost 1 base; unmatched junction nucleotides: 10. This CDR3 region has 16 residues. The germline V gene encodes CDR1 SNHLY and CDR2 FYNNEI. The CDR3 DNA sequence: TGTGCCAGCAGTGGAGCCTACAGGGGACCTTCCTACGAGCAGTACTTC. Protein: CASSGAYRGPSYEQYF.

The rearrangement links TRBV6-2 or TRBV6-3 to TRBJ2-3, with 8 bases that match TRBD2. The CDR3 has 15 residues. Unmatched junction bases numbered 14, after V lost 7 bases and J lost 8 bases. Germline CDR1 is MNHEY and CDR2 is SVGEGT. Written as DNA, the CDR3 is TGTGCCAGCACCCCCCCGGGGGGGGGCCGACCTACGCAGTATTTT. Protein: CASTPPGGGRPTQYF.

This clone was seen only a few times. This chain joins TRBV2 and TRBJ1-5; TRBD1 agrees at 10 bases. V trimming: 6 bases; J trimming: 4 bases; junction bases outside the gene matches: 6. There are 15 residues in the CDR3. CDR1 is SNHLY and CDR2 is FYNNEI in the germline V gene. The CDR3: CASSLGQGQNQPQHF. The CDR3 DNA reads as TGTGCCAGCAGCTTGGGACAGGGGCAAAATCAGCCCCAGCATTTT. The full variable domain, with the rest looked up from reference TRBV2 and TRBJ1-5, is EPEVTQTPSHQVTQMGQEVILRCVPISNHLYFYWYRQILGQKVEFLVSFYNNEISEKSEIFDDQFSVERPDGSNFTLKIRSTKLEDSAMYFCASSLGQGQNQPQHFGDGTRLSIL.

The rearrangement uses TRBV6-6 and TRBJ1-5; D is uncertain. V lost 2 bases, J lost 0 bases, and 8 bases lay in between. Per germline, CDR1 MNHNY and CDR2 SVGAGI (reference sequence). The CDR3 contains 15 residues. The CDR3 loop is CASSYGPSSNQPQHF. The DNA for the CDR3 is TGTGCCAGCAGTTACGGGCCCAGTAGCAATCAGCCCCAGCATTTT.

The chain has TRBV5-1 and TRBJ2-7, with a weak D call TRBD2 (6 bases). Germline CDR1 and CDR2: SGHRS and YFSETQ. V lost 4 bases and J 5 bases, leaving 22 bases between the germline ends. The CDR3 totals 16 residues. The CDR3 sequence is CASSPEILAGSHEQYF. The CDR3 nucleotides read TGCGCCAGCAGCCCTGAAATACTTGCGGGGAGTCACGAGCAGTACTTC. The whole variable domain, remainder taken from reference TRBV5-1 and TRBJ2-7, is KAGVTQTPRYLIKTRGQQVTLSCSPISGHRSVSWYQQTPGQGLQFLFEYFSETQRNKGNFPGRFSGRQFSNSRSEMNVSTLELGDSALYLCASSPEILAGSHEQYFGPGTRLTVT.

This chain connects TRBV5-8 to TRBJ1-2; 9 bases map to TRBD1. With V trimmed by 1 base and J by 8 bases, 15 bases remained unmatched. The CDR3 extends over 17 amino acids. Looked up from germline, CDR1 is SGHTS and CDR2 is YDEGEE. In DNA, the CDR3 is TGTGCCAGCAGCTTGAAGACCCCCGGGACAGGGATGAAAGGCTACACCTTC. It specifies CASSLKTPGTGMKGYTF.

The V call is TRBV7-9, the J call TRBJ2-3; the D gene is possibly TRBD2 (6 bases). Trimming cost V 5 bases and J 0 bases, with 12 bases left between them. Germline values: CDR1 SEHNR, CDR2 FQNEAQ (reference sequence). The CDR3 runs to 15 residues. The CDR3 bases are TGTGCCAGCAGCCCGACCGGACTAAGCACAGATACGCAGTATTTT. Translated: CASSPTGLSTDTQYF. The variable domain in full, completed from reference TRBV7-9 and TRBJ2-3, reads DTGVSQNPRHKITKRGQNVTFRCDPISEHNRLYWYRQTLGQGPEFLTYFQNEAQLEKSRLLSDRFSAERPKGSFSTLEIQRTEQGDSAMYLCASSPTGLSTDTQYFGPGTRLTVL.

V is TRBV12-3 or TRBV12-4 and J is TRBJ2-3, with 9 bases identical to TRBD2. The CDR3 consists of 13 residues. Losses at the gene ends were 6 bases for V and 6 bases for J; bases not matched to a gene: 4. The CDR3 loop is CASRASGDDTQYF. In DNA form, the CDR3 reads TGTGCCAGCAGGGCTAGCGGGGATGATACGCAGTATTTT.

The gene calls are TRBV5-4 and TRBJ1-1, with 9 bases lining up with TRBD1. This CDR3 contains 17 residues. Germline V CDR1 and CDR2: SGHNT, YYREEE (reference sequence). The V segment lost 4 bases and the J segment 1 base; nucleotides outside the gene matches: 11. Here the CDR3 DNA reads TGTGCCAGCAGCCGGACCGGGACAGGGTTGGCGAACACTGAAGCTTTCTTT. Protein sequence: CASSRTGTGLANTEAFF.

The V call is TRBV19, the J call TRBJ2-5; 10 positions agree with TRBD2. CDR1 is LNHDA and CDR2 is SQIVND in the germline V gene (reference sequence). The length of the CDR3 is 17 residues. The ends lost 3 bases at V and 2 bases at J; junction bases unmatched: 9. CDR3 region: CASSIPSGRSNQETQYF. CDR3 DNA sequence: TGTGCCAGTAGTATCCCTAGCGGGAGAAGCAATCAAGAGACCCAGTACTTC.

This chain connects TRBV4-1 to TRBJ2-1; a possible D gene is TRBD2 (6 bases). The V and J ends lost 4 bases and 5 bases respectively, with 18 bases between them. The CDR3 extends over 16 amino acids. CDR1 is MGHRA and CDR2 is YSYEKL in the germline V gene. In nucleotides, the CDR3 is TGCGCCAGCAGCCGAGCGGGCGCCAACGGGCACAATGAGCAGTTCTTC. Protein product: CASSRAGANGHNEQFF.

V gene TRBV5-1 combines with J gene TRBJ1-1, with D tentatively TRBD1 (5 bases). V was cut by 0 bases and J by 3 bases, with 9 bases left in between. The CDR3 loop spans 14 amino acids. CDR1 and CDR2 from the germline V gene are SGHRS and YFSETQ. This CDR3 is CASSLESGYTEAFF. The CDR3 DNA reads as TGCGCCAGCAGCTTGGAGTCAGGGTACACTGAAGCTTTCTTT.

The J gene is TRBJ2-3, the V gene TRBV7-9; D is unclear. The CDR3 is 12 residues long. The germline V gene has CDR1 SEHNR and CDR2 FQNEAQ (reference sequence). V dropped 2 bases and J dropped 2 bases, with 2 bases sitting between them. For the CDR3, the DNA is TGTGCCAGCAGCTTACACACAGATACGCAGTATTTT. Translated: CASSLHTDTQYF. Full variable domain (missing parts from reference TRBV7-9 and TRBJ2-3): DTGVSQNPRHKITKRGQNVTFRCDPISEHNRLYWYRQTLGQGPEFLTYFQNEAQLEKSRLLSDRFSAERPKGSFSTLEIQRTEQGDSAMYLCASSLHTDTQYFGPGTRLTVL.

V gene TRBV11-2 combines with J gene TRBJ2-7, with 8 positions matching TRBD1. This CDR3 has 16 residues. Germline V gives CDR1 SGHAT, CDR2 FQNNGV. V was clipped by 5 bases and J by 5 bases; unmatched bases: 14. CDR3 sequence reads: CASSHRIGDRIHEQYF. CDR3 DNA: TGTGCCAGCAGCCATCGCATCGGGGACAGGATCCACGAGCAGTACTTC.

This clone appeared a single time. The chain employs TRBV6-5 and TRBJ1-6; tentative D call: TRBD1 (5 bases). The V end lost 4 bases, the J end lost 5 bases, and 9 bases lay between the germline ends. This CDR3 comprises 14 residues. Germline V gene sequence: CDR1 MNHEY, CDR2 SVGAGI. CDR3 nucleotide sequence: TGTGCCAGCAGTTTCTACAGGAATAATTCACCCCTCCACTTT. This gives the protein CASSFYRNNSPLHF.

This chain connects TRBV19 to TRBJ1-1, with D hard to call. CDR3 length: 16 amino acids. Deletions cut 3 bases from V and 0 bases from J, with 14 bases between. Germline loops: CDR1 LNHDA, CDR2 SQIVND (reference sequence). The DNA of the CDR3 is TGTGCCAGTAGTATTAGGTGGGCTAATTTGAACACTGAAGCTTTCTTT. It encodes CASSIRWANLNTEAFF.